The subject of this entry is one T cell receptor beta chain. Its specificity is not known. TCRdb independently ran MiXCR on the 5' RACE reads; one entry per CDR3 protein. The sample shows 26,000 or so distinct CDR3 sequences, 9.5% to 15% of them seen only once. The data belong to a study of spatial heterogeneity in lung cancer. As for the study in general: Averaged across combinations, each unique TCR and UMI pairing appeared more than ten times in raw reads, which were uncorrected.

The CDR3 sequence is 16 residues long. The V gene end was trimmed by 3 bases and the J gene end by 4 bases; junction bases not matched to a gene: 5. The germline gives CDR1 SNHLY, CDR2 FYNNEI. Points from the study as a whole: Resection blood, more than follow-up blood, showed ubiquitous expanded tumor TCRs.

Described time point: sample taken at primary tumor resection. Extraction of whole RNA from tumor, nontumor lung or frozen PBMC preceded unsorted sequencing. The chain couples TRBV2 to TRBJ2-6; TRBD1 aligns across 8 bases. Material: PBMCs, obtained at surgery. The sequence was obtained from a female donor with early-stage non-small cell lung cancer. The CDR3 coding sequence is TGTGCCAGCAGTGAGACAGGGGCCTCGGGGGCCAACGTCCTGACTTTC. Protein: CASSETGASGANVLTF.